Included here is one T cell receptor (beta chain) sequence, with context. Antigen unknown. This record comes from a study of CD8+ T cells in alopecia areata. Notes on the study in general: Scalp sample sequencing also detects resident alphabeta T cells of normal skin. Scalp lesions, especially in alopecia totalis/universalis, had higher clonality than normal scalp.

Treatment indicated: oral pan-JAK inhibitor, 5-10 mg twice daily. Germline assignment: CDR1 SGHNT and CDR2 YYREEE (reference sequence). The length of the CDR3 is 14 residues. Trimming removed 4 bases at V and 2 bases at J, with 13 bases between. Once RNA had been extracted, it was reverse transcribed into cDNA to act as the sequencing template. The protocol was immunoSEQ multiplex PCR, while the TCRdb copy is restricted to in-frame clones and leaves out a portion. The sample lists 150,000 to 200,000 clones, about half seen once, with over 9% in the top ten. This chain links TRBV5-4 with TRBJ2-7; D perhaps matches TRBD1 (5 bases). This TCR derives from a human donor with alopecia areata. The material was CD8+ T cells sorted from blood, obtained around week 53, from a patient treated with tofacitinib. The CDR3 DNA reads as TGTGCCAGCAGCCCGAGAGACAGTGCCTACGAGCAGTACTTC. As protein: CASSPRDSAYEQYF.